Shown below are 15 T cell receptor beta chains from a single sample sequenced in a study of tumor and adjacent non-tumor tissue in lung cancer. The library came from three nested PCR rounds adapted from ARM-PCR protocols. TCRdb reprocessed the multiplex PCR reads via MiXCR and lists one record per CDR3 protein. The sample has approximately 150,000 distinct CDR3 sequences, 66% seen once. RNA was extracted from bulk tissue without any cell sorting. Sequencing was performed on lung tumor tissue. The receptors derive from a man aged 60 to 69 with small cell lung cancer.

This clonotype was seen ten or more times. V and J are TRBV6-2 or TRBV6-3 and TRBJ2-3; D gene ambiguous. CDR3 length equals 13 residues. The germline V and J ends were trimmed by 6 bases and 1 base, with 8 bases remaining between them. Germline V gene sequence: CDR1 MNHEY, CDR2 SVGEGT. The chain's CDR3 is CASSPGGTDTQYF. The DNA of the CDR3 is TGTGCCAGCAGCCCTGGGGGCACAGATACGCAGTATTTT.

Concerning this clonotype: A much larger clone is a single base away; this may be a read error. The chain has TRBV6-5 and TRBJ2-1; 7 bases line up with TRBD2. V gave up 0 bases and J gave up 8 bases; unmatched junction bases: 19. The CDR3 contains 19 residues. CDR1 is MNHEY, CDR2 SVGAGI, per germline. The CDR3 reads CASSYSIFAGAPIDDEQFF. In nucleotides, the CDR3 is TGTGCCAGCAGTTACTCGATATTTGCGGGAGCCCCCATTGACGATGAGCAGTTCTTC.

About this clonotype itself: A read error may produce the germline difference seen at one junction end. The V gene is TRBV6-6, the J gene TRBJ1-1; 10 nucleotides align to TRBD1. The CDR3 length is 14 residues. Germline assignment: CDR1 MNHNY and CDR2 SVGAGI (reference sequence). CDR3 nucleotide sequence: TGTACCAGCCTTCGGACAGGGGGATCCACTGAAGCTTTCTTT. Its translation is CTSLRTGGSTEAFF.

In this sample, this clonotype turned up once. An end of the junction does not agree with germline; a read error may underlie this. The genes are TRBV7-3 and TRBJ2-3, with D possibly matching TRBD1 (6 bases). Germline values: CDR1 SGHTA, CDR2 FQGTGA. The CDR3 extends over 15 amino acids. As DNA, the CDR3 is TGTACCAGCAGCTTACAGGGAGTAGAAGCAGATACGCAGTATTTT. This gives the protein CTSSLQGVEADTQYF.

This clonotype showed up just a few times. The chain joins TRBV12-3 or TRBV12-4 to TRBJ2-2; no clear D gene. Trimming stripped 8 bases from V and 8 bases from J, with 15 bases between. This CDR3 region has 13 residues. For the CDR3, the DNA is TGTGCCAGCCGGCCGTTCGATTGGGGGGAGCTGTTTTTT. It translates to CASRPFDWGELFF.

As for this clonotype: A junction boundary mismatches the germline segment, possibly from a read error. The chain combines TRBV6-6 with TRBJ2-7; 7 nucleotides align to TRBD1. This CDR3 has 15 amino acids. Germline V gene lookup returns CDR1 MNHNY and CDR2 SVGAGI (reference sequence). In DNA form, the CDR3 reads TGTGCCAGCAACTCACTGGGACAGATATCCTACGAACAGTACTTC. Translating gives CASNSLGQISYEQYF.

This clonotype has at least ten counts. The chain employs TRBV12-3 or TRBV12-4 and TRBJ2-2; D uncertain. V was clipped by 4 bases and J by 2 bases, with 11 bases between them. This CDR3 has 15 residues. In nucleotides, the CDR3 is TGTGCCAGCAGTTATTCTAATGTAAACACCGGGGAGCTGTTTTTT. It translates to CASSYSNVNTGELFF.

In this sample, this clonotype turned up many times. The chain combines TRBV4-1 with TRBJ2-7; possible D gene TRBD2, 5 bases. The CDR3 sequence is 17 residues long. The V gene lost 3 bases and the J gene lost 4 bases, with 22 bases spanning the gap. CDR1 is MGHRA, CDR2 YSYEKL, per germline. The CDR3, as DNA: TGCGCCAGCAGCCAGTATGCTGCCGGAGCTAGCACTTACGAGCAGTACTTC. As protein: CASSQYAAGASTYEQYF.

A remark on this clonotype: A much larger clone differs by one base, so this may be a read error. The chain links TRBV4-1 to TRBJ2-2; tentatively, D is TRBD2 (6 bases). The CDR3 runs 17 residues. V was shortened by 3 bases and J by 4 bases, with 18 bases between the two germline ends. Per germline, CDR1 MGHRA and CDR2 YSYEKL. CDR3 bases: TGCGCCAGCAGCCAGCCTAGCAGGAGGGCCGGCACCGGGGAGCTGTTTTTT. Encoded protein: CASSQPSRRAGTGELFF.

This sequence joins TRBV20-1 and TRBJ2-3; 10 positions match TRBD1. CDR1 and CDR2 (germline): DFQATT, SNEGSKA (reference sequence). The CDR3 is made up of 15 amino acids. V was pared by 5 bases and J by 4 bases, with 9 bases of the junction left unmatched. In nucleotides, the CDR3 is TGCAGTGCTCTTACCGGGACAGGGGACGCAGATACGCAGTATTTT. Residues: CSALTGTGDADTQYF.

The chain combines TRBV6-2 or TRBV6-3 with TRBJ2-2; 7 bases are a match to TRBD1. CDR3 length: 16 amino acids. Germline CDR1 and CDR2: MNHEY and SVGEGT. V gave up 4 bases and J gave up 7 bases; unmatched junction bases: 12. CDR3 nucleotides: TGTGCCAGCAGTTCCGCCGGGACAGAGTTTCTCGGGGAGCTGTTTTTT. It is translated as CASSSAGTEFLGELFF.

Note on this clonotype: A single base separates this from a much larger clone, so it may be a read error. The chain uses TRBV10-3 and TRBJ2-1; TRBD1 is a possible D gene (6 bases). Trimming stripped 4 bases from V and 6 bases from J, with 10 bases between. This CDR3 is built from 13 residues. From germline, CDR1 is ENHRY and CDR2 SYGVKD. The CDR3 spells CAISGRGRNEQFF. The CDR3 region has the DNA TGTGCCATCAGTGGCAGGGGCCGCAATGAGCAGTTCTTC.

Details on this clonotype: At one boundary the junction diverges from the germline segment, which might be a read error. The chain uses TRBV29-1 and TRBJ1-1, with D possibly TRBD1 on 5 matching bases. CDR1 and CDR2 from the germline V gene are SQVTM and ANQGSEA. The length of the CDR3 is 13 residues. The DNA of the CDR3 is TGCAGCGTTGAGAGGGATGCGGACACTGAGGCTTTCTTT. Its translation: CSVERDADTEAFF. Combining the CDR3 with reference TRBV29-1 and TRBJ1-1 gives the whole variable domain SAVISQKPSRDICQRGTSLTIQCQVDSQVTMMFWYRQQPGQSLTLIATANQGSEATYESGFVIDKFPISRPNLTFSTLTVSNMSPEDSSIYLCSVERDADTEAFFGQGTRLTVV.

As to this clonotype: The conserved phenylalanine or tryptophan is not found at the CDR3 terminus, so this likely reflects a read error. This CDR3 reads CANSFYNEQFS. As DNA, the CDR3 is TGTGCCAACAGTTTTTACAATGAGCAGTTCTCC. The chain combines TRBV11-3 with TRBJ2-1, with no clear D. Germline V gene sequence: CDR1 SGHNT, CDR2 YENEEA. This CDR3 has 11 residues. Trimming took off 10 bases at V and 4 bases at J, with 8 bases between the two ends.

Concerning this clonotype: Just one base apart from a much larger clone, this may be a read error. The J gene is TRBJ1-1, the V gene TRBV12-3 or TRBV12-4; the D is unclear. The CDR3 totals 13 residues. Trimming removed 1 base at V and 4 bases at J, with 7 bases between. In nucleotides, the CDR3 is TGTGCCAGCAGTTTAGTGGATAGCACTGAAGCTTTCTTT. Its protein product is CASSLVDSTEAFF.